One and the same sample provided the 28 T cell receptor beta chains below, sequenced in a study of CD8 T cells in Susac syndrome. RNA totalling about 0.45 to 1 ug underwent reverse transcription with random hexamers. Via MiXCR, TCRdb re-called the immunoSEQ multiplex PCR reads, giving one row per CDR3 protein. The sample records 100,000 or so distinct CDR3 sequences, over 90% being singletons. Material for sequencing was CD4+ T cells from PBMCs. The receptors here all came from a human donor with Susac syndrome.

The J gene is TRBJ1-2, the V gene TRBV12-3 or TRBV12-4; D remains ambiguous. Trimming shortened V by 5 bases and J by 4 bases, and 17 bases separated the two germline ends. The CDR3 extends over 15 amino acids. The CDR3 loop reads CASSPSGERVYGYTF. The CDR3 coding sequence is TGTGCCAGCAGTCCCTCTGGCGAACGAGTCTATGGCTACACCTTC.

The chain has TRBV18 and TRBJ1-2, with a weak D call TRBD1 (6 bases). The length of the CDR3 is 13 residues. Germline assignment: CDR1 KGHSH and CDR2 LQKENI. V lost 6 bases and J lost 8, with 16 bases in between. CDR3 loop: CASSPGADGGYTF. The CDR3, as DNA: TGTGCCAGCTCCCCAGGGGCTGATGGCGGCTACACCTTC.

The rearrangement joins TRBV7-9 to TRBJ1-2; 9 bases are shared with TRBD1. Trimming removed 5 bases from V and 4 bases from J; junction bases left unmatched: 14. The germline gives CDR1 SEHNR, CDR2 FQNEAQ (reference sequence). The CDR3 has 17 residues. CDR3 nucleotide sequence: TGTGCCAGCAGCACCCCCTATCGGGCGACAGGGGGCTATGGCTACACCTTC. It translates to CASSTPYRATGGYGYTF.

The V call is TRBV10-1, the J call TRBJ2-3; D is ambiguous. V shed 1 base and J shed 1 base, with 3 bases lying between them. Per germline, CDR1 WNHNN and CDR2 SYGVQD (reference sequence). The CDR3 is 13 amino acids. The chain's CDR3 is CASSEWGTDTQYF. The CDR3 nucleotides are TGCGCCAGCAGTGAGTGGGGCACAGATACGCAGTATTTT.

This chain uses TRBV12-3 or TRBV12-4 with TRBJ1-1; the D gene is possibly TRBD1 (5 bases). The V end was cut by 2 bases, the J end by 3 bases, with 22 bases between. The CDR3 spans 18 residues. CDR3 sequence: CASSLLRWTQGSDTEAFF. The CDR3 region has the DNA TGTGCCAGCAGTTTACTTCGATGGACCCAGGGAAGCGACACTGAAGCTTTCTTT.

The chain has TRBV21-1 and TRBJ1-2; no DNA check was done on the table's D call, TRBD1. TRBV21-1 is termed a pseudogene. CDR3 length equals 12 residues. CDR3 amino acids: CASTGSTYGYTF. The DNA of the CDR3 is TGTGCCAGCACCGGGTCCACTTATGGCTACACCTTC.

The chain combines TRBV7-6 with TRBJ2-7; 7 positions match TRBD2. V trimming: 4 bases; J trimming: 0 bases; junction bases outside the gene matches: 6. Germline loops: CDR1 SGHVS, CDR2 FNYEAQ. The CDR3 contains 15 residues. DNA for the CDR3: TGTGCCAGCAGCTGGCGAAGCGGGGCCTCCTACGAGCAGTACTTC. Amino acid sequence: CASSWRSGASYEQYF.

This chain joins TRBV19 and TRBJ1-2; unclear D gene. The CDR3 extends over 14 amino acids. Germline-derived CDR1 and CDR2 are LNHDA and SQIVND (reference sequence). V was pared by 0 bases and J by 8 bases, with 13 bases between. The CDR3 DNA reads as TGTGCCAGTAGTATAGATGGGCCCGGGAACGGCTACACCTTC. Its translation: CASSIDGPGNGYTF.

This clonotype has a handful of counts. The chain recombines TRBV4-1 with TRBJ2-1; no reliable D call. The CDR3 loop spans 14 amino acids. Trimming cost V 0 bases and J 10 bases, with 13 bases left between them. Germline loops: CDR1 MGHRA, CDR2 YSYEKL. CDR3: CASSQESRGEEQFF. The CDR3 DNA follows: TGCGCCAGCAGCCAAGAGAGTCGAGGCGAAGAGCAGTTCTTC.

The V call is TRBV3-1, the J call TRBJ1-6, with TRBD1 matching 7 bases. The CDR3 totals 14 residues. The V gene end was trimmed by 2 bases and the J gene end by 10 bases; junction bases not matched to a gene: 5. The germline gives CDR1 LGHDT, CDR2 YNNKEL (reference sequence). The CDR3 sequence is CASSQRTGNSPLHF. CDR3 coding DNA: TGTGCCAGCAGCCAACGGACAGGCAACTCACCCCTCCACTTT.

V gene TRBV5-4 combines with J gene TRBJ2-2; weak D call: TRBD1 (6 bases). Germline V gene data show CDR1 as SGHNT and CDR2 as YYREEE (reference sequence). The V end lost 6 bases, the J end lost 2 bases, and 14 bases lay between the germline ends. There are 15 residues in the CDR3. For the CDR3, the DNA is TGTGCCAGCAAATCAGGGGTAGAAAACACCGGGGAGCTGTTTTTT. It encodes CASKSGVENTGELFF. Looking up the rest from reference TRBV5-4 and TRBJ2-2 gives the full variable domain: ETGVTQSPTHLIKTRGQQVTLRCSSQSGHNTVSWYQQALGQGPQFIFQYYREEENGRGNFPPRFSGLQFPNYSSELNVNALELDDSALYLCASKSGVENTGELFFGEGSRLTVL.

The J gene is TRBJ2-5, the V gene TRBV28, with TRBD2 identical over 13 bases. V trimming: 5 bases; J trimming: 5 bases; junction bases outside the gene matches: 8. CDR1 is MDHEN and CDR2 is SYDVKM in the germline V gene. The length of the CDR3 is 16 residues. The CDR3 is CASSPGLAGAWETQYF. CDR3 bases: TGTGCCAGCAGTCCCGGACTAGCGGGGGCCTGGGAGACCCAGTACTTC. Combining the CDR3 with reference TRBV28 and TRBJ2-5 gives the whole variable domain DVKVTQSSRYLVKRTGEKVFLECVQDMDHENMFWYRQDPGLGLRLIYFSYDVKMKEKGDIPEGYSVSREKKERFSLILESASTNQTSMYLCASSPGLAGAWETQYFGPGTRLLVL.

This chain uses TRBV20-1 with TRBJ1-2, with D uncertain. Germline assignment: CDR1 DFQATT and CDR2 SNEGSKA (reference sequence). The CDR3 sequence is 13 residues long. The V end lost 3 bases, the J end lost 4 bases, and 12 bases lay between the germline ends. The CDR3 nucleotides read TGCAGTGCTAGTACTTCAGTGGCCTATGGCTACACCTTC. It translates to CSASTSVAYGYTF.

This chain uses TRBV12-3 or TRBV12-4 with TRBJ2-1; the D is unclear. The CDR3 totals 15 residues. V was clipped by 5 bases and J by 5 bases, with 16 bases between them. CDR3 amino acids: CASSPGQNIHNEQFF. Here the CDR3 DNA reads TGTGCCAGCAGTCCGGGCCAGAATATACACAATGAGCAGTTCTTC.

The chain recombines TRBV2 with TRBJ2-1, with TRBD2 matching 7 bases. The CDR3 is made up of 13 amino acids. V was pared by 7 bases and J by 5 bases, with 5 bases of the junction left unmatched. Per the germline V gene, CDR1 is SNHLY and CDR2 is FYNNEI. CDR3 sequence: CASTGGGDNEQFF. The DNA of the CDR3 is TGTGCCAGCACCGGCGGGGGAGACAATGAGCAGTTCTTC. Supplemented by reference TRBV2 and TRBJ2-1, the full variable domain reads EPEVTQTPSHQVTQMGQEVILRCVPISNHLYFYWYRQILGQKVEFLVSFYNNEISEKSEIFDDQFSVERPDGSNFTLKIRSTKLEDSAMYFCASTGGGDNEQFFGPGTRLTVL.

The chain couples TRBV24-1 to TRBJ1-2; D remains unclear. The CDR3 sequence is 13 residues long. V was trimmed by 2 bases and J by 5 bases, leaving 8 bases between them. Germline assignment: CDR1 KGHDR and CDR2 SFDVKD. This chain's CDR3 is CATSDSDFYGYTF. DNA for the CDR3: TGTGCCACCAGTGATTCGGATTTTTATGGCTACACCTTC.

This rearrangement joins TRBV7-2 to TRBJ2-1, with 10 nucleotides matching TRBD1. Germline V gene sequence: CDR1 SGHTA, CDR2 FQGNSA. The CDR3 runs to 15 residues. The junction had 6 bases not matched to a gene; V was cut back by 5 bases and J by 5 bases. CDR3 residues: CASSPDRGDHNEQFF. The CDR3 bases are TGTGCCAGCAGCCCGGACAGGGGGGATCACAATGAGCAGTTCTTC.

J is TRBJ1-1 and V is TRBV20-1, with D hard to call. Trimming stripped 6 bases from V and 1 base from J, with 12 bases between. CDR1 is DFQATT, CDR2 SNEGSKA, per germline (reference sequence). The CDR3 spans 13 residues. CDR3 bases: TGCAGTGCCGCGGGGATGGGGAACACTGAAGCTTTCTTT. Its translation is CSAAGMGNTEAFF.

This clonotype was seen a handful of times. This chain uses TRBV19 with TRBJ2-5; 8 nucleotides match TRBD1. Germline V gene lookup returns CDR1 LNHDA and CDR2 SQIVND (reference sequence). This CDR3 spans 14 amino acids. After removal of 6 bases from V and 3 bases from J, the junction contained 6 bases not matched to a gene. The chain's CDR3 is CASSPQGAEETQYF. The CDR3 DNA sequence: TGTGCCAGTAGCCCTCAGGGGGCAGAAGAGACCCAGTACTTC. The full variable domain, completed using reference TRBV19 and TRBJ2-5, is DGGITQSPKYLFRKEGQNVTLSCEQNLNHDAMYWYRQDPGQGLRLIYYSQIVNDFQKGDIAEGYSVSREKKESFPLTVTSAQKNPTAFYLCASSPQGAEETQYFGPGTRLLVL.

The chain uses TRBV6-5 and TRBJ2-3, with D hard to call. V was shortened by 8 bases and J by 3 bases, with 12 bases between the two germline ends. The germline CDR1 and CDR2 sequences are MNHEY and SVGAGI. This CDR3 is 13 amino acids long. The CDR3: CASGRSITDTQYF. The CDR3 DNA is TGTGCCAGCGGGCGCAGTATTACAGATACGCAGTATTTT.

This clonotype was observed a single time. This chain links TRBV29-1 with TRBJ2-2; 11 bases map to TRBD2. This CDR3 has 15 residues. V shed 7 bases and J 5 bases; nucleotides not matched to a gene: 9. Germline V CDR1 and CDR2: SQVTM, ANQGSEA. The CDR3 DNA reads as TGCAGCGCGGCGCTAGCGGGGGGATGGACCGGGGAGCTGTTTTTT. It specifies CSAALAGGWTGELFF.

This chain connects TRBV20-1 to TRBJ2-3; D is unclear. V was pared by 1 base and J by 6 bases, with 8 bases between. Germline V gives CDR1 DFQATT, CDR2 SNEGSKA (reference sequence). The CDR3 sequence is 12 residues long. The CDR3 bases are TGCAGTGCTAGAGCCCTCATGGATACGCAGTATTTT. Residues: CSARALMDTQYF.

The V and J genes are TRBV5-1 and TRBJ1-2, with D perhaps TRBD1 (5 bases). Germline assignment: CDR1 SGHRS and CDR2 YFSETQ. V was shortened by 0 bases and J by 8 bases, with 14 bases between the two germline ends. There are 14 residues in the CDR3. The CDR3 nucleotides are TGCGCCAGCAGCTTGGGAGAAGACCAGGGAGGCTACACCTTC. This sequence encodes CASSLGEDQGGYTF.

This clonotype was detected a few times. This chain uses TRBV2 with TRBJ2-6; D ambiguous. Between the trimmed V and J ends, which lost 6 bases and 2 bases, there was a span of 2 bases. CDR3 length equals 12 residues. Germline CDR1 and CDR2: SNHLY and FYNNEI. Here the CDR3 reads CASRAGANVLTF. CDR3 DNA sequence: TGTGCCAGCAGGGCTGGGGCCAACGTCCTGACTTTC.

The chain has TRBV5-1 and TRBJ2-7; TRBD2 matches at 7 bases. Germline values: CDR1 SGHRS, CDR2 YFSETQ. V gave up 0 bases and J gave up 2 bases; unmatched junction bases: 5. The CDR3 is 15 residues long. In DNA, the CDR3 is TGCGCCAGCAGCTTGGCTAGCGGCTCACCCTACGAGCAGTACTTC. Its translation: CASSLASGSPYEQYF.

The V call is TRBV20-1, the J call TRBJ2-1; TRBD1 might be the D (6 bases). Germline V gives CDR1 DFQATT, CDR2 SNEGSKA (reference sequence). V dropped 0 bases and J dropped 4 bases, with 10 bases sitting between them. This CDR3 spans 14 amino acids. CDR3 DNA sequence: TGCAGTGCTAGAGATCAGGGGAGATACAATGAGCAGTTCTTC. It is translated as CSARDQGRYNEQFF.

V is TRBV20-1 and J is TRBJ2-3; 8 bases fit TRBD1. J lost 3 bases, V lost 4 bases, and 3 bases had no gene match. Germline assignment: CDR1 DFQATT and CDR2 SNEGSKA (reference sequence). This CDR3 is built from 13 residues. CDR3 region: CSATGGETDTQYF. For the CDR3, the DNA is TGCAGTGCTACAGGGGGCGAAACAGATACGCAGTATTTT.

This chain joins TRBV7-2 and TRBJ1-1; D might be TRBD1 (6 bases). With 6 bases removed from V and 1 base from J, the gap between germline ends came to 18 bases. The length of the CDR3 is 16 residues. Germline-derived CDR1 and CDR2 are SGHTA and FQGNSA. CDR3: CASSPGWGRGNTEAFF. CDR3 sequence (DNA): TGTGCCAGCAGTCCAGGGTGGGGCAGGGGGAACACTGAAGCTTTCTTT.